This is a list of T cell receptor beta chains from one sample in a study of Graves' ophthalmopathy and Graves' hyperthyroidism. One entry per CDR3 protein results from TCRdb running MiXCR on the multiplex PCR reads. The sample has about 210,000 distinct CDR3 sequences; about 32% are singletons. The sample was peripheral blood. The source is a man aged 50 to 60 with Graves' ophthalmopathy. Both conserved end residues are part of each CDR3. D genes are given only for firm matches. Size is stated for part of the rows, as once, few or many counts, or as a class when the clone is expanded.

CDR3 protein: CSASPNTGELFF; CDR3 DNA: TGCAGTGCTAGCCCTAACACCGGGGAGCTGTTTTTT; V gene: TRBV20-1; J gene: TRBJ2-2; clone size: .; D gene: .; CDR3 length: 12
CDR3 protein: CASSLDQGTRPQYEQYF; CDR3 DNA: TGTGCCAGCAGCTTAGATCAAGGGACAAGGCCTCAATACGAGCAGTACTTC; V gene: TRBV11-2; J gene: TRBJ2-7; clone size: many; D gene: .; CDR3 length: 17
CDR3 protein: CASTSVGHLYEQYF; CDR3 DNA: TGTGCCAGCACCTCCGTGGGACACCTCTACGAGCAGTACTTC; V gene: TRBV6-2/TRBV6-3; J gene: TRBJ2-7; clone size: .; D gene: .; CDR3 length: 14
CDR3 protein: CASSLRGMRGNTIYF; CDR3 DNA: TGTGCCAGCAGTTTACGGGGAATGCGAGGAAACACCATATATTTT; V gene: TRBV28; J gene: TRBJ1-3; clone size: .; D gene: .; CDR3 length: 15
CDR3 protein: CASSSVLQTSSQETQYF; CDR3 DNA: TGTGCCAGCAGTTCAGTACTCCAGACTAGCTCACAAGAGACCCAGTACTTC; V gene: TRBV28; J gene: TRBJ2-5; clone size: few; D gene: TRBD2; CDR3 length: 17
CDR3 protein: CASSHTLGLADQETQYF; CDR3 DNA: TGTGCCAGCAGCCACACCCTCGGACTAGCGGATCAAGAGACCCAGTACTTC; V gene: TRBV7-9; J gene: TRBJ2-5; clone size: many; D gene: TRBD2; CDR3 length: 17
CDR3 protein: CASSGGGGRANIQYF; CDR3 DNA: TGTGCCAGCAGTGGGGGCGGAGGCCGGGCGAACATTCAGTACTTC; V gene: TRBV2; J gene: TRBJ2-4; clone size: .; D gene: .; CDR3 length: 15
CDR3 protein: CASSKGQGALNTEAFF; CDR3 DNA: TGTGCCAGCTCAAAAGGACAGGGGGCGTTGAACACTGAAGCTTTCTTT; V gene: TRBV18; J gene: TRBJ1-1; clone size: many; D gene: TRBD1; CDR3 length: 16
CDR3 protein: CASRGQGELAGGSEQYF; CDR3 DNA: TGTGCCAGCAGAGGACAGGGGGAGCTAGCGGGAGGTTCCGAGCAGTACTTC; V gene: TRBV27; J gene: TRBJ2-7; clone size: many; D gene: .; CDR3 length: 17
CDR3 protein: CASSPGQRLNYGYTF; CDR3 DNA: TGTGCCAGCAGTCCAGGACAGCGCCTGAACTATGGCTACACCTTC; V gene: TRBV27; J gene: TRBJ1-2; clone size: many; D gene: .; CDR3 length: 15
CDR3 protein: CASSVRLNTGELFF; CDR3 DNA: TGTGCCAGCAGTGTACGGCTCAACACCGGGGAGCTGTTTTTT; V gene: TRBV6-1; J gene: TRBJ2-2; clone size: many; D gene: .; CDR3 length: 14
CDR3 protein: CASSRTSGTDTYEQYF; CDR3 DNA: TGTGCCAGCAGCAGAACTTCCGGGACCGATACCTACGAGCAGTACTTC; V gene: TRBV5-5; J gene: TRBJ2-7; clone size: many; D gene: .; CDR3 length: 16
CDR3 protein: CASSGSGEGREEQYF; CDR3 DNA: TGTGCCAGCAGTGGGAGCGGGGAGGGCCGGGAGGAGCAGTACTTC; V gene: TRBV25-1; J gene: TRBJ2-7; clone size: many; D gene: TRBD2; CDR3 length: 15
CDR3 protein: CASRDPGTSGYEQYF; CDR3 DNA: TGTGCCAGCAGGGACCCCGGGACTAGCGGCTACGAGCAGTACTTC; V gene: TRBV6-2/TRBV6-3; J gene: TRBJ2-7; clone size: many; D gene: TRBD2; CDR3 length: 15
CDR3 protein: CASSIEGRMETQYF; CDR3 DNA: TGCGCCAGCAGCATCGAGGGAAGGATGGAGACCCAGTACTTC; V gene: TRBV5-1; J gene: TRBJ2-5; clone size: many; D gene: .; CDR3 length: 14
CDR3 protein: CASSKRAPYEQYF; CDR3 DNA: TGTGCCAGCAGTAAGCGAGCTCCCTACGAGCAGTACTTC; V gene: TRBV6-2/TRBV6-3; J gene: TRBJ2-7; clone size: many; D gene: .; CDR3 length: 13
CDR3 protein: CASSDKGFSYEQYF; CDR3 DNA: TGCGCCAGCAGTGATAAAGGGTTTTCCTACGAGCAGTACTTC; V gene: TRBV10-2; J gene: TRBJ2-7; clone size: .; D gene: .; CDR3 length: 14
CDR3 protein: CSARDSGKGSYEQYF; CDR3 DNA: TGCAGTGCTAGGGATAGCGGGAAAGGCTCCTACGAGCAGTACTTC; V gene: TRBV20-1; J gene: TRBJ2-7; clone size: .; D gene: TRBD2; CDR3 length: 15
CDR3 protein: CASSGTSGASYEQYF; CDR3 DNA: TGTGCCAGCAGCGGAACTAGCGGGGCCTCCTACGAGCAGTACTTC; V gene: TRBV7-9; J gene: TRBJ2-7; clone size: many; D gene: TRBD2; CDR3 length: 15
CDR3 protein: CASSQGELAGIQYF; CDR3 DNA: TGTGCCAGCAGCCAAGGAGAACTAGCCGGCATTCAGTACTTC; V gene: TRBV3-1; J gene: TRBJ2-4; clone size: many; D gene: .; CDR3 length: 14
CDR3 protein: CASSELGQGDLEAFF; CDR3 DNA: TGTGCCAGCAGTGAACTGGGACAGGGGGACCTTGAAGCTTTCTTT; V gene: TRBV6-1; J gene: TRBJ1-1; clone size: .; D gene: TRBD1; CDR3 length: 15
CDR3 protein: CASSYGREATQYF; CDR3 DNA: TGTGCCAGCAGTTACGGACGGGAGGCGACCCAGTACTTC; V gene: TRBV6-5; J gene: TRBJ2-5; clone size: many; D gene: TRBD2; CDR3 length: 13
CDR3 protein: CASILQGGRTEAFF; CDR3 DNA: TGTGCCAGCATCCTTCAAGGGGGGCGGACTGAAGCTTTCTTT; V gene: TRBV28; J gene: TRBJ1-1; clone size: many; D gene: .; CDR3 length: 14
CDR3 protein: CASSQDSRVGYGYTF; CDR3 DNA: TGCGCCAGCAGCCAAGATTCGAGGGTTGGGTATGGCTACACCTTC; V gene: TRBV4-1; J gene: TRBJ1-2; clone size: many; D gene: .; CDR3 length: 15
CDR3 protein: CASSSKGPYEQYF; CDR3 DNA: TGTGCCAGCAGCTCCAAAGGACCCTACGAGCAGTACTTC; V gene: TRBV7-9; J gene: TRBJ2-7; clone size: .; D gene: .; CDR3 length: 13
CDR3 protein: CASSREYTGELFF; CDR3 DNA: TGCGCCAGCAGCCGCGAGTACACCGGGGAGCTGTTTTTT; V gene: TRBV5-1; J gene: TRBJ2-2; clone size: many; D gene: .; CDR3 length: 13
CDR3 protein: CASSRTGGIGEQYF; CDR3 DNA: TGTGCCAGTAGTAGGACAGGGGGCATCGGCGAGCAGTACTTC; V gene: TRBV19; J gene: TRBJ2-7; clone size: .; D gene: TRBD1; CDR3 length: 14
CDR3 protein: CASSPRLAGVREQYF; CDR3 DNA: TGTGCCAGCAGCCCGAGGCTAGCGGGAGTGCGGGAGCAGTACTTC; V gene: TRBV7-6; J gene: TRBJ2-7; clone size: many; D gene: TRBD2; CDR3 length: 15
CDR3 protein: CASSLDRAEGVQYF; CDR3 DNA: TGTGCCAGCAGCTTAGACAGGGCCGAAGGCGTGCAGTACTTC; V gene: TRBV7-9; J gene: TRBJ2-7; clone size: many; D gene: .; CDR3 length: 14
CDR3 protein: CASSSSGTSVAGELFF; CDR3 DNA: TGTGCCAGCAGCTCGAGCGGGACTAGCGTGGCCGGGGAGCTGTTTTTT; V gene: TRBV11-2; J gene: TRBJ2-2; clone size: .; D gene: TRBD2; CDR3 length: 16
CDR3 protein: CSASRDGNTEAFF; CDR3 DNA: TGCAGTGCTAGCCGGGATGGAAACACTGAAGCTTTCTTT; V gene: TRBV20-1; J gene: TRBJ1-1; clone size: .; D gene: .; CDR3 length: 13
CDR3 protein: CSAGEGGGDPYEQYF; CDR3 DNA: TGCAGTGCGGGCGAGGGTGGAGGGGACCCCTACGAGCAGTACTTC; V gene: TRBV20-1; J gene: TRBJ2-7; clone size: many; D gene: .; CDR3 length: 15
CDR3 protein: CASSPDRDDETQYF; CDR3 DNA: TGTGCCAGCAGTCCGGACAGGGATGACGAGACCCAGTACTTC; V gene: TRBV27; J gene: TRBJ2-5; clone size: many; D gene: TRBD1; CDR3 length: 14
CDR3 protein: CSVWVSTGELFF; CDR3 DNA: TGCAGCGTTTGGGTATCTACCGGGGAGCTGTTTTTT; V gene: TRBV29-1; J gene: TRBJ2-2; clone size: many; D gene: .; CDR3 length: 12
CDR3 protein: CASSRGTYNEQFF; CDR3 DNA: TGTGCCAGCAGCCGGGGGACCTACAATGAGCAGTTCTTC; V gene: TRBV6-2/TRBV6-3; J gene: TRBJ2-1; clone size: many; D gene: .; CDR3 length: 13
CDR3 protein: CASSMVGQPQHF; CDR3 DNA: TGTGCCAGCAGTATGGTAGGTCAGCCCCAGCATTTT; V gene: TRBV12-3/TRBV12-4; J gene: TRBJ1-5; clone size: many; D gene: .; CDR3 length: 12
CDR3 protein: CASSLDVGGEAFF; CDR3 DNA: TGTGCCAGCAGCTTAGATGTTGGGGGCGAAGCTTTCTTT; V gene: TRBV11-2; J gene: TRBJ1-1; clone size: many; D gene: .; CDR3 length: 13
CDR3 protein: CASSPGQGLSNQPQHF; CDR3 DNA: TGTGCCAGCAGCCCCGGACAGGGACTTAGCAATCAGCCCCAGCATTTT; V gene: TRBV7-8; J gene: TRBJ1-5; clone size: .; D gene: TRBD1; CDR3 length: 16
CDR3 protein: CASTKRISSYEQYF; CDR3 DNA: TGTGCCAGCACCAAGAGGATTTCCTCCTACGAGCAGTACTTC; V gene: TRBV28; J gene: TRBJ2-7; clone size: .; D gene: .; CDR3 length: 14
CDR3 protein: CASRDLQGGPRTQYF; CDR3 DNA: TGTGCCAGCAGGGACCTCCAGGGGGGCCCGCGGACCCAGTACTTC; V gene: TRBV6-2/TRBV6-3; J gene: TRBJ2-5; clone size: many; D gene: .; CDR3 length: 15
CDR3 protein: CASSQAPTGTLNTGELFF; CDR3 DNA: TGCGCCAGCAGCCAAGCACCCACCGGGACACTGAACACCGGGGAGCTGTTTTTT; V gene: TRBV4-3; J gene: TRBJ2-2; clone size: many; D gene: .; CDR3 length: 18
CDR3 protein: CASGLVGGTYEQYF; CDR3 DNA: TGTGCTAGTGGTTTGGTAGGGGGGACCTACGAGCAGTACTTC; V gene: TRBV12-5; J gene: TRBJ2-7; clone size: .; D gene: .; CDR3 length: 14
CDR3 protein: CASSFSTETGQPQHF; CDR3 DNA: TGTGCCAGCAGTTTTTCAACAGAGACAGGGCAGCCCCAGCATTTT; V gene: TRBV12-3/TRBV12-4; J gene: TRBJ1-5; clone size: .; D gene: TRBD1; CDR3 length: 15
CDR3 protein: CASSPQGLGSNQPQHF; CDR3 DNA: TGTGCCAGCAGCCCTCAGGGGTTGGGGAGCAATCAGCCCCAGCATTTT; V gene: TRBV11-1; J gene: TRBJ1-5; clone size: many; D gene: .; CDR3 length: 16
CDR3 protein: CASSLSVQTGGWGYTF; CDR3 DNA: TGTGCCAGCAGCTTGTCAGTCCAGACAGGGGGCTGGGGCTACACCTTC; V gene: TRBV5-4; J gene: TRBJ1-2; clone size: .; D gene: TRBD1; CDR3 length: 16
CDR3 protein: CASSIYSGVDSPLHF; CDR3 DNA: TGTGCCAGCAGCATATATAGCGGAGTGGATTCACCCCTCCACTTT; V gene: TRBV6-5; J gene: TRBJ1-6; clone size: many; D gene: .; CDR3 length: 15
CDR3 protein: CASSMATDSNQPQHF; CDR3 DNA: TGTGCCAGTAGTATGGCCACCGATAGCAATCAGCCCCAGCATTTT; V gene: TRBV19; J gene: TRBJ1-5; clone size: .; D gene: .; CDR3 length: 15
CDR3 protein: CSVEDGVGTDSYEQYF; CDR3 DNA: TGCAGCGTTGAAGATGGGGTCGGGACAGACTCCTACGAGCAGTACTTC; V gene: TRBV29-1; J gene: TRBJ2-7; clone size: many; D gene: TRBD1; CDR3 length: 16
CDR3 protein: CASSRGGNSPLHF; CDR3 DNA: TGTGCCAGCAGCCGGGGAGGTAATTCACCCCTCCACTTT; V gene: TRBV4-2; J gene: TRBJ1-6; clone size: many; D gene: .; CDR3 length: 13
CDR3 protein: CASSYNTGTEQYF; CDR3 DNA: TGTGCCAGCAGCTACAATACAGGGACCGAGCAGTACTTC; V gene: TRBV7-2; J gene: TRBJ2-7; clone size: medium-sized; D gene: .; CDR3 length: 13
CDR3 protein: CASSSRNRGQPQHF; CDR3 DNA: TGTGCCAGCAGTTCAAGGAACAGGGGTCAGCCCCAGCATTTT; V gene: TRBV27; J gene: TRBJ1-5; clone size: .; D gene: TRBD1; CDR3 length: 14